The present entry profiles one T cell receptor (beta chain) with its context. TCRdb re-analysed the reads in MiXCR, keeping a single row per CDR3 protein. The sample has around 590 distinct CDR3 sequences, around 60% seen once; the top ten hold 12%. The sample comes from a study of regulatory T cells in long-lasting Graves disease. With RNA extracted from PBMCs as input, the TCR library was made. The sample was peripheral blood mononuclear cells (PBMCs), taken with antithyroid drug treatment, in newly diagnosed or persistent Graves disease (not recorded which). The source is a female donor with Graves disease.

The CDR3 DNA sequence: TGTGCCAGCAGCCAAACAGGGAGTGCTAACTATGGCTACACCTTC. As protein: CASSQTGSANYGYTF. The chain employs TRBV14 and TRBJ1-2, with D possibly TRBD1 on 6 matching bases. Deletions cut 2 bases from V and 0 bases from J, with 10 bases between. Germline V CDR1 and CDR2: SGHDN, FVKESK. The CDR3 length is 15 residues.